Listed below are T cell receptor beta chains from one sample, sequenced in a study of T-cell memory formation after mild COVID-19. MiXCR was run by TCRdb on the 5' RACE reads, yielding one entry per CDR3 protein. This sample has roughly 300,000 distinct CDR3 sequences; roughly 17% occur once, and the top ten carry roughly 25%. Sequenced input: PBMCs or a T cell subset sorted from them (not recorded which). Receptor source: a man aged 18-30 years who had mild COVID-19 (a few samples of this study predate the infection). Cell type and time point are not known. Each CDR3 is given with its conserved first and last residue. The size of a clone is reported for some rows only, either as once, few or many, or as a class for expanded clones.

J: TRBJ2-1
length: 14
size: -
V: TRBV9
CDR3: CASSGAGGINEQFF

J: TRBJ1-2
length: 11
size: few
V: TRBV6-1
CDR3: CASSAFDRYTF

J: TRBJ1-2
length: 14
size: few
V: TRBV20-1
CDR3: CSARRRDNLYGYTF

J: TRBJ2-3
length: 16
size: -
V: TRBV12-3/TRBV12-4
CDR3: CASSFWGIASTDTQYF

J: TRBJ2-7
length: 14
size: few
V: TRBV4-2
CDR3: CASSQGGTSYEQYF

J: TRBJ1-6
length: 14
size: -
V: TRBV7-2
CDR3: CASSLDLGDSPLHF

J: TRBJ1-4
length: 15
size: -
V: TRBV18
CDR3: CASSLTGAANEKLFF

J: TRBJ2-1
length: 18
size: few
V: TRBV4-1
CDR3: CASSQANLVGSSYNEQFF

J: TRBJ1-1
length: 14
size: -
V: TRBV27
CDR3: CASSSLQGHTEAFF

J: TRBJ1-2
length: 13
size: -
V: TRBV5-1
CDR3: CASSLARNYGYTF